The entry that follows covers one T cell receptor beta chain sequence. Antigen: not known. This sample was included in a study of T cell responses to AZD1222 COVID-19 vaccine. Findings of the study overall: Reportedly, close to half of spike-specific TCRs are directed against unmutated variant regions.

Method: immunoSEQ multiplex PCR; TCRdb's copy keeps in-frame clones and lacks some. In the table there are more than 95,000 clones, 80% to 95% of which are singletons. The ends were cut back, 5 bases at V and 5 bases at J, with 10 bases in the middle. CDR1 and CDR2 (germline): LNHNV, YYDKDF (reference sequence). This CDR3 is built from 13 residues. The sequenced sample was peripheral blood, obtained on day 0 of AZD1222 vaccination. The sequence was collected from an adult in good health. The chain recombines TRBV15 with TRBJ2-1; D is unclear. The CDR3: CATSADRDNEQFF. CDR3 DNA: TGTGCCACCAGCGCAGATCGAGACAATGAGCAGTTCTTC.